The TCR beta chain under discussion was sequenced for a study of CXCR3-negative and CXCR3-positive naive CD8 T cells. The study's findings and limits: Comparison of naive cells showed more hydrophobic TRB CDR3s in CXCR3-positive than in CXCR3-negative naive cells.

This CDR3 comprises 12 residues. Germline V gene lookup returns CDR1 SNHLY and CDR2 FYNNEI. Turning to this clonotype: Its specificity is not known.

Researchers prepared the TRB cDNA libraries using 5' RACE with UMI labels. From its re-call of the 5' RACE reads, TCRdb lists each CDR3 protein once, without DNA. With about 98,000 distinct CDR3 sequences in the sample, the ten largest clones hold 0.95% to 1.4%. Sequencing was done on a sample of naive CXCR3+ CD8+ T cells from blood. Subset reported: CD45RO-CCR7+CD27+CD95- naive CD8+ T cells expressing CXCR3 (TNR3+). This clonotype originated in a human donor in good health. Some clones in this sample may be carry-over from other donors' samples. V is TRBV2 and J is TRBJ1-1; the D gene TCRdb calls, TRBD1, cannot be checked with no DNA. The CDR3 sequence is CASIGPLTEAFF.